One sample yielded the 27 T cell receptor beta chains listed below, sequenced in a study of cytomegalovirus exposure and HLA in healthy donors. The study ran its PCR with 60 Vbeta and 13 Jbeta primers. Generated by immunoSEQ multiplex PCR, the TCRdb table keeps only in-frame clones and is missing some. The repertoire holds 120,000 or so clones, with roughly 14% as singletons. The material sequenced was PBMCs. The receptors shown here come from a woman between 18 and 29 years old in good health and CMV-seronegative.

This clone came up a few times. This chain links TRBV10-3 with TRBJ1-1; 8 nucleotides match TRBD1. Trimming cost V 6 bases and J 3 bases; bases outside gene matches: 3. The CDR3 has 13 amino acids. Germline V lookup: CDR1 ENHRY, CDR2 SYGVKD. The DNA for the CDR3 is TGTGCCATCAGAAAGACAGGGGACACTGAAGCTTTCTTT. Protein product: CAIRKTGDTEAFF.

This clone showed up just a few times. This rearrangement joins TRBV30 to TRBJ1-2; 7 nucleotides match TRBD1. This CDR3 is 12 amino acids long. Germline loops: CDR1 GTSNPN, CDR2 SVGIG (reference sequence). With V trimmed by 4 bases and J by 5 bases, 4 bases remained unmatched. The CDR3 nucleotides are TGTGCCTGGACCCGGACAGGTTATGGCTACACCTTC. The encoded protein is CAWTRTGYGYTF.

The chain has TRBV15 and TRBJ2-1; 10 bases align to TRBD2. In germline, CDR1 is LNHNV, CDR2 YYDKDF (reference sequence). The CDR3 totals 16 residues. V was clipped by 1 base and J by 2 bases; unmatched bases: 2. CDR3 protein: CATSRVLAGAYNEQFF. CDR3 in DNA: TGTGCCACCAGCAGAGTCCTAGCGGGGGCCTACAATGAGCAGTTCTTC.

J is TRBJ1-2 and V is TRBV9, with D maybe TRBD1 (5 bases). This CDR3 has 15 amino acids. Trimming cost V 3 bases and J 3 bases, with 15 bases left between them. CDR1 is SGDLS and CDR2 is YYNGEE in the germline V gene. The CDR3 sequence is CASSAGLLGHYGYTF. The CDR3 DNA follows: TGTGCCAGCAGCGCGGGCCTCCTGGGGCACTATGGCTACACCTTC.

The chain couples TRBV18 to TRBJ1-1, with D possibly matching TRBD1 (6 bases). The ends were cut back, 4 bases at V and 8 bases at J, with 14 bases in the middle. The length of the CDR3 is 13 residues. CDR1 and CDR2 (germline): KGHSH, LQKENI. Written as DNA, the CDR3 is TGTGCCAGCTCACTTTCTAATCAGGGGGAAGCTTTCTTT. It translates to CASSLSNQGEAFF.

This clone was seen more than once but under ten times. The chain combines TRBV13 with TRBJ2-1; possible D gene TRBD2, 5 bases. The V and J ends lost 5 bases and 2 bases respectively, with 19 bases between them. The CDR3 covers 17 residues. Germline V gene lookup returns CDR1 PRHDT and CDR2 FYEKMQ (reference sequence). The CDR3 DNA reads TGTGCCAGCAGCGCCGCTCTACTAGATTCCCCCTACAATGAGCAGTTCTTC. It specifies CASSAALLDSPYNEQFF.

DNA of the CDR3: TGTGCCAGCAGCTCCAAGGGACAGTCCAATGAGCAGTTCTTC. Its protein is CASSSKGQSNEQFF. J is TRBJ2-1 and V is TRBV5-6, with TRBD1 identical over 7 bases. Germline lookup yields CDR1 SGHDT and CDR2 YYEEEE. The CDR3 has 14 residues. V dropped 3 bases and J dropped 6; count of bases not matched to a gene: 6. The whole variable domain, filled in from reference TRBV5-6 and TRBJ2-1, reads DAGVTQSPTHLIKTRGQQVTLRCSPKSGHDTVSWYQQALGQGPQFIFQYYEEEERQRGNFPDRFSGHQFPNYSSELNVNALLLGDSALYLCASSSKGQSNEQFFGPGTRLTVL.

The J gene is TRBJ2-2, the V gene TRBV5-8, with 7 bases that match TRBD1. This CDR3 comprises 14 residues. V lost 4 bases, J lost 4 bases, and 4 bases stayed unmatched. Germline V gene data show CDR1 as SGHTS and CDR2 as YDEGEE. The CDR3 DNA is TGTGCCAGCAGCAGACGACAGGGCACCGGGGAGCTGTTTTTT. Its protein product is CASSRRQGTGELFF.

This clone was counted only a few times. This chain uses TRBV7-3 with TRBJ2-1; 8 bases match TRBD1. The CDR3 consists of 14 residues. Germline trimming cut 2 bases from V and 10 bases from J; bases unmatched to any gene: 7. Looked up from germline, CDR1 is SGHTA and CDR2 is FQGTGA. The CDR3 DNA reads TGTGCCAGCAGCTTACAAGGGACAGGAGGGGAGCAGTTCTTC. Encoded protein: CASSLQGTGGEQFF.

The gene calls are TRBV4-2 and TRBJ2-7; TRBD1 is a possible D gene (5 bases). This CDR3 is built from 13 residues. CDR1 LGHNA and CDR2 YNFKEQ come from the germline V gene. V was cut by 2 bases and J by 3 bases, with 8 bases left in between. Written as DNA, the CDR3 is TGTGCCAGCAGCCAAACCGACAGCTACGAGCAGTACTTC. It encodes CASSQTDSYEQYF.

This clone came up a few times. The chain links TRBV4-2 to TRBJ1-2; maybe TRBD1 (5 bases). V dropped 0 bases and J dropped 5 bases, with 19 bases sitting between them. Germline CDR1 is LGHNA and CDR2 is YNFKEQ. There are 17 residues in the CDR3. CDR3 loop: CASSQDHAAGKGYGYTF. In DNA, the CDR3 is TGTGCCAGCAGCCAAGATCACGCGGCAGGAAAGGGGTATGGCTACACCTTC.

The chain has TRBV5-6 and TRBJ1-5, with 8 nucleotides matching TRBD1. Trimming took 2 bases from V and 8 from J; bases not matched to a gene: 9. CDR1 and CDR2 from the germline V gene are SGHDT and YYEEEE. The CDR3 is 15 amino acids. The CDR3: CASSFAGAGGEPQHF. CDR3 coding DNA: TGTGCCAGCAGCTTTGCGGGGGCAGGGGGCGAGCCCCAGCATTTT.

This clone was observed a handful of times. The CDR3 coding sequence is TGTGCCAGCAGCATTTCCCGATGGGGCGATACGCAGTATTTT. Translation gives CASSISRWGDTQYF. This chain connects TRBV11-2 to TRBJ2-3; a weak D match, TRBD1 (5 bases). From germline, CDR1 is SGHAT and CDR2 FQNNGV. This CDR3 comprises 14 residues. Trimming removed 5 bases from V and 6 bases from J, with 15 bases in between. The whole variable domain, remainder taken from reference TRBV11-2 and TRBJ2-3, is EAGVAQSPRYKIIEKRQSVAFWCNPISGHATLYWYQQILGQGPKLLIQFQNNGVVDDSQLPKDRFSAERLKGVDSTLKIQPAKLEDSAVYLCASSISRWGDTQYFGPGTRLTVL.

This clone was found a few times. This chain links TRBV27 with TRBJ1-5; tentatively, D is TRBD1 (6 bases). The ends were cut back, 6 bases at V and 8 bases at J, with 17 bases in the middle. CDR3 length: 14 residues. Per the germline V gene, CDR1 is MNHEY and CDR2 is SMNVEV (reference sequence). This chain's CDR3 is CASRGTNGDKPQHF. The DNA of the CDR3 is TGTGCCAGCAGGGGGACTAATGGGGACAAGCCCCAGCATTTT.

In nucleotides, the CDR3 is TGTGCCACCAGCAGCGAGGGGGGGGACGAGCAGTACTTC. This sequence encodes CATSSEGGDEQYF. This sequence joins TRBV15 and TRBJ2-7, with D possibly being TRBD2 (7 bases). Germline V gene sequence: CDR1 LNHNV, CDR2 YYDKDF (reference sequence). This CDR3 comprises 13 residues. V was pared by 3 bases and J by 5 bases, with 11 bases between.

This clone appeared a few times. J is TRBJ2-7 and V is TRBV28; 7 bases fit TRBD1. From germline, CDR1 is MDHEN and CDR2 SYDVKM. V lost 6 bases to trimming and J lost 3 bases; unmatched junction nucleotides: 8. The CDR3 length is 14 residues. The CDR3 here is CASSPTGSSYEQYF. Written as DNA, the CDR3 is TGTGCCAGCAGCCCGACAGGGAGCAGCTACGAGCAGTACTTC.

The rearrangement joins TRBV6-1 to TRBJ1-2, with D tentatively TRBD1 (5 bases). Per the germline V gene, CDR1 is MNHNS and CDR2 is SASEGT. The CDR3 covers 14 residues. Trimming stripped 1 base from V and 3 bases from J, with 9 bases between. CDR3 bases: TGTGCCAGCAGTGAAGAAGCAGGGCACTATGGCTACACCTTC. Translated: CASSEEAGHYGYTF.

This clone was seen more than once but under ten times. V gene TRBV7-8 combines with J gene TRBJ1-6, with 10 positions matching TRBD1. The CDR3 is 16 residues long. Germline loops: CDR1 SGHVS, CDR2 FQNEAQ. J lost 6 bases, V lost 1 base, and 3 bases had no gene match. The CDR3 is CASSLVRTGGNSPLHF. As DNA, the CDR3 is TGTGCCAGCAGCTTAGTAAGGACAGGGGGTAATTCACCCCTCCACTTT. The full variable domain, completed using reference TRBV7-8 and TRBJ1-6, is GAGVSQSPRYKVAKRGQDVALRCDPISGHVSLFWYQQALGQGPEFLTYFQNEAQLDKSGLPSDRFFAERPEGSVSTLKIQRTQQEDSAVYLCASSLVRTGGNSPLHFGNGTRLTVT.

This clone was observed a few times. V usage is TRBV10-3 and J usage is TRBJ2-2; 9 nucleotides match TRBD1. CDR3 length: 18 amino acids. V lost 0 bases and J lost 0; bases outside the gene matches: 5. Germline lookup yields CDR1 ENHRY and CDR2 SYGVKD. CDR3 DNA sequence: TGTGCCATCAGTGAGTCTTATAGGGACAGGGCGAACACCGGGGAGCTGTTTTTT. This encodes CAISESYRDRANTGELFF.

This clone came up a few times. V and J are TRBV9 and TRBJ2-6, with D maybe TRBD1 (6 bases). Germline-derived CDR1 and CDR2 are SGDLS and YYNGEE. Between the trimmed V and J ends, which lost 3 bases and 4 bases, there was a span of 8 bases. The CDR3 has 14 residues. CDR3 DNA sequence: TGTGCCAGCAGCGCTGGGACAGGGGCCAACGTCCTGACTTTC. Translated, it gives CASSAGTGANVLTF.

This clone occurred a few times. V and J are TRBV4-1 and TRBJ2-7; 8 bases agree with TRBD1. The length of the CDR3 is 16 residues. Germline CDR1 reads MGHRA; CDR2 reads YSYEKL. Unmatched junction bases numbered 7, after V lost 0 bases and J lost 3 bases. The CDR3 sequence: CASSQDPGTGSYEQYF. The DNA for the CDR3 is TGCGCCAGCAGCCAAGACCCCGGGACAGGAAGCTACGAGCAGTACTTC.

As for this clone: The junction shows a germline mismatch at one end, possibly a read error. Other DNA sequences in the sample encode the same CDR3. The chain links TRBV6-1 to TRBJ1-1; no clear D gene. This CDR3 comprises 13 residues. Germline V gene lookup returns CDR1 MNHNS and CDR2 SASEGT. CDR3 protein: CASSEGRNTEAFF. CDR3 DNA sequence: TGTGCCAGCAGCGAAGGCAGGAACACTGAAGCTTTCTTT.

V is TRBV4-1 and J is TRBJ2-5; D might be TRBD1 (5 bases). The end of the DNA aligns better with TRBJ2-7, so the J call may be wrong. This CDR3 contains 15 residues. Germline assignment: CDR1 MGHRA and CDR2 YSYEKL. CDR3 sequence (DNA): TGCGCCAGCAGCCATCCCCCGGCAGGGATTTACGAGCAGTACTTC. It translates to CASSHPPAGIYEQYF.

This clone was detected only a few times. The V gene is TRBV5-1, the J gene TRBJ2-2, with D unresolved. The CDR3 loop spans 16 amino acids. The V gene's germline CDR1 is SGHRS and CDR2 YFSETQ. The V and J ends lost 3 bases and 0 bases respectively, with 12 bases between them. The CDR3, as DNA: TGCGCCAGCAGCTCCTTAGTCTCCGCGAACACCGGGGAGCTGTTTTTT. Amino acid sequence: CASSSLVSANTGELFF.

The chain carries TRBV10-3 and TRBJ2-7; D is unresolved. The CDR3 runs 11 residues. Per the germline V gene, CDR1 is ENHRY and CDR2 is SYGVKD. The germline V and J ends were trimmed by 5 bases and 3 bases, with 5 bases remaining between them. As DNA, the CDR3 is TGTGCCATCAGTAACAGCTACGAGCAGTACTTC. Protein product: CAISNSYEQYF.

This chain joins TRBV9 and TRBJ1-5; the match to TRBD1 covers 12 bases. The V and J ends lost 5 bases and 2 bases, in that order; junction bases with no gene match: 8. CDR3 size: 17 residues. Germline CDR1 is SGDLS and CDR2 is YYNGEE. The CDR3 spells CASRAGTGGLGNQPQHF. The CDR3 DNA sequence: TGTGCCAGCAGGGCCGGGACAGGGGGCCTGGGCAATCAGCCCCAGCATTTT.

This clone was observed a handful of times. As DNA, the CDR3 is TGTGCCAGCAGCTTGGGACGGGGGATAGGGAATGAGCAGTTCTTC. Protein sequence: CASSLGRGIGNEQFF. The chain joins TRBV5-4 to TRBJ2-1, with TRBD2 as a possible D gene (6 bases). Per the germline V gene, CDR1 is SGHNT and CDR2 is YYREEE (reference sequence). With 0 bases removed from V and 7 bases from J, the gap between germline ends came to 14 bases. This CDR3 has 15 residues.